These T cell receptor beta chains were read from a single sample in a study of OX40 agonist ivuxolimab in advanced cancers. The data were produced by immunoSEQ multiplex PCR, yet TCRdb's version contains in-frame clones alone and is incomplete. The repertoire holds fewer than 45,000 clones, with just under 90% as singletons. Source: CD4+ or CD8+ T cells sorted from blood, taken in a trial of the OX40 agonist ivuxolimab. The receptors here all came from an adult with an advanced solid tumor such as melanoma, head and neck, liver or kidney cancer. CDR3s include the opening cysteine and the closing phenylalanine or tryptophan. Fields, in order: V gene, clone size, D gene, J gene, CDR3 DNA, CDR3 protein. A D gene is named only where the DNA matches it firmly. Clone size, where shown, is once, few, many, or a class for clones that have expanded.

V: TRBV5-1
size: once
D: TRBD1
J: TRBJ1-2
DNA: TGCGCCAGCACCGTGGGACAGGGCTTAGACTACACCTTC
CDR3: CASTVGQGLDYTF

V: TRBV5-1
size: .
D: .
J: TRBJ2-2
DNA: TGCGCCAGCAGCCCGGCGGTCATAAACACCGGGGAGCTGTTTTTT
CDR3: CASSPAVINTGELFF

V: TRBV2
size: .
D: TRBD2
J: TRBJ2-1
DNA: TGTGCCAGCAGGATTGGTTTAGCGGGAGGGATGGTCAATGAGCAGTTCTTC
CDR3: CASRIGLAGGMVNEQFF

V: TRBV2
size: .
D: .
J: TRBJ2-7
DNA: TGTGCCAGCAGTGATGCCCTCTCCTACGAGCAGTACTTC
CDR3: CASSDALSYEQYF

V: TRBV27
size: few
D: .
J: TRBJ2-2
DNA: TGTGCCAGCAGTTCCCGGGACGGGAAGGGACCCGGGGAGCTGTTTTTT
CDR3: CASSSRDGKGPGELFF

V: TRBV11-3
size: .
D: .
J: TRBJ1-1
DNA: TGTGCCAGCAGCCCCTCAGGACGGAACACTGAAGCTTTCTTT
CDR3: CASSPSGRNTEAFF

V: TRBV29-1
size: .
D: .
J: TRBJ2-7
DNA: TGCAGCGTTGGACAGGCAGGGGCCGAGCAGTACTTC
CDR3: CSVGQAGAEQYF

V: TRBV5-4
size: .
D: TRBD1
J: TRBJ2-1
DNA: TGTGCCAGCAGCGCCGCCGGACAGGGGGGTCTAGAGCAGTTCTTC
CDR3: CASSAAGQGGLEQFF

V: TRBV19
size: .
D: .
J: TRBJ2-1
DNA: TGTGCCAGTACCCCAGATCTAGCGCCCAACAATGAGCAGTTCTTC
CDR3: CASTPDLAPNNEQFF

V: TRBV5-1
size: once
D: .
J: TRBJ2-5
DNA: TGCGCCAGCAGCTTGTTGGAGGTAGAGACCCAGTACTTC
CDR3: CASSLLEVETQYF

V: TRBV9
size: .
D: .
J: TRBJ1-6
DNA: TGTGCCAGCAGCGTAGAAGGGGTTAATTCACCCCTCCACTTT
CDR3: CASSVEGVNSPLHF

V: TRBV19
size: .
D: .
J: TRBJ1-2
DNA: TGTGCCACGGCTTCTTCCGGCTACACCTTC
CDR3: CATASSGYTF

V: TRBV7-9
size: .
D: TRBD2
J: TRBJ2-1
DNA: TGTGCCAGCAGTTCGATCGCGACTAGCGGGCAGTTCTTC
CDR3: CASSSIATSGQFF

V: TRBV5-1
size: .
D: .
J: TRBJ1-3
DNA: TGCGCCAGCAGCTTGGTTGAGGCTGCTGGAAACACCATATATTTT
CDR3: CASSLVEAAGNTIYF

V: TRBV27
size: .
D: .
J: TRBJ2-4
DNA: TGTGCCAGCAGCCGATGGGATTTAGCCAAAAACATTCAGTACTTC
CDR3: CASSRWDLAKNIQYF

V: TRBV7-3
size: .
D: .
J: TRBJ1-1
DNA: TGTGCCAGCAGCTTATGGGGACCCCGGGAGTTATTCTTT
CDR3: CASSLWGPRELFF

V: TRBV7-9
size: .
D: .
J: TRBJ1-1
DNA: TGTGCCAGCAGCTTAGTAGCTGTTTCCACTGAAGCTTTCTTT
CDR3: CASSLVAVSTEAFF

V: TRBV20-1
size: .
D: .
J: TRBJ2-5
DNA: TGCAGTGCTGCGGGACGCGAGACCCAGTACTTC
CDR3: CSAAGRETQYF

V: TRBV6-1
size: .
D: .
J: TRBJ1-1
DNA: TGTGCCAGCAGTGTTGGGGGCAGGACTGAAGCTTTCTTT
CDR3: CASSVGGRTEAFF

V: TRBV21-1
size: .
D: .
J: TRBJ1-2
DNA: TGTGCCAGCACCACAGGGACTACTGGCTACACCTTC
CDR3: CASTTGTTGYTF

V: TRBV5-1
size: .
D: TRBD2
J: TRBJ2-7
DNA: TGCGCCAGCAGCACAAGACTAGCGGGAGCCGACGAGCAGTACTTC
CDR3: CASSTRLAGADEQYF

V: TRBV27
size: .
D: .
J: TRBJ2-6
DNA: TGTGCCAGCAGTACAACTAGCACTGGGGCCAACGTCCTGACTTTC
CDR3: CASSTTSTGANVLTF

V: TRBV7-9
size: .
D: .
J: TRBJ1-3
DNA: TGTGCCAGCAGCTTTCGCAGGGGCCGCTCTGGAAACACCATATATTTT
CDR3: CASSFRRGRSGNTIYF

V: TRBV6-5
size: .
D: .
J: TRBJ2-1
DNA: TGTGCCAGCAGTTACGGGCAGGGTTCATACAATGAGCAGTTCTTC
CDR3: CASSYGQGSYNEQFF

V: TRBV10-1
size: .
D: TRBD2
J: TRBJ2-1
DNA: TGCGCCAGCAGTCGATTTGGGACTAGCGGTTACAATGAGCAGTTCTTC
CDR3: CASSRFGTSGYNEQFF

V: TRBV28
size: .
D: .
J: TRBJ1-2
DNA: TGTGCCAGCAGCCCCGTGGAGGTCCTTTATGGCTACACCTTC
CDR3: CASSPVEVLYGYTF

V: TRBV9
size: .
D: TRBD1
J: TRBJ1-2
DNA: TGTGCCAGCAGCATTTATGGACAGGCCTGCTACACCTTC
CDR3: CASSIYGQACYTF

V: TRBV6-1
size: few
D: TRBD1
J: TRBJ2-7
DNA: TGTGCCAGCAGTGAAGTCTGGGACAGGAGACCCTACGAGCAGTACTTC
CDR3: CASSEVWDRRPYEQYF

V: TRBV2
size: .
D: .
J: TRBJ2-3
DNA: TGTGCCAGCAGTGATGGCCGCACAGATACGCAGTATTTT
CDR3: CASSDGRTDTQYF

V: TRBV6-1
size: .
D: .
J: TRBJ2-1
DNA: TGTGCCAGCAGACCGGTAGGGAGCTCCTACAATGAGCAGTTCTTC
CDR3: CASRPVGSSYNEQFF

V: TRBV4-2
size: once
D: .
J: TRBJ1-2
DNA: TGTGCCAGCAGCCAAGATGAAGGGGCGCGGTATTATGGCTACACCTTC
CDR3: CASSQDEGARYYGYTF

V: TRBV19
size: .
D: .
J: TRBJ2-1
DNA: TGTGCCAGTAGTCGAGGTCGACTAGGAAACGATGAGCAGTTCTTC
CDR3: CASSRGRLGNDEQFF

V: TRBV7-2
size: .
D: .
J: TRBJ2-1
DNA: TGTGCCAGCAGCTTAGCGGCGGAGTACAATGAGCAGTTCTTC
CDR3: CASSLAAEYNEQFF

V: TRBV5-1
size: .
D: TRBD2
J: TRBJ2-5
DNA: TGCGCCAGCAGCTTGGCGTTACTAGCGGATTCTGGGGAGACCCAGTACTTC
CDR3: CASSLALLADSGETQYF

V: TRBV28
size: few
D: .
J: TRBJ1-4
DNA: TGTGCCAGCAGATGGAGCGGAACTAATGAAAAACTGTTTTTT
CDR3: CASRWSGTNEKLFF

V: TRBV5-8
size: once
D: TRBD1
J: TRBJ1-4
DNA: TGTGCCAGCAGCTTGGTTTGGGACAGAGAGGAAAAACTGTTTTTT
CDR3: CASSLVWDREEKLFF

V: TRBV19
size: .
D: .
J: TRBJ1-1
DNA: TGTGCCAGTAGTCCTCGGGACGGCTCGAACACTGAAGCTTTCTTT
CDR3: CASSPRDGSNTEAFF

V: TRBV5-1
size: .
D: TRBD1
J: TRBJ2-1
DNA: TGCGCCAGCAGCCGCCCGGGACAGAACTCCTACAATGAGCAGTTCTTC
CDR3: CASSRPGQNSYNEQFF

V: TRBV19
size: .
D: TRBD1
J: TRBJ2-7
DNA: TGTGCCAGTAGTATAGACCGAGGGGGCGGCTACGAGCAGTACTTC
CDR3: CASSIDRGGGYEQYF

V: TRBV21-1
size: .
D: .
J: TRBJ2-7
DNA: TGTGCCAGCAGCCCACATGACCGGGAAGAGGACGAGCAGTACTTC
CDR3: CASSPHDREEDEQYF